This TCR beta chain was identified in a study of beta chain features in type 1 diabetes. Overall study results and limits: Short templates might get an advantage during PCR, and this would be equal in patients and controls. In type 1 diabetes patients, VDJ junctions had fewer insertions; deletions at these junctions were more frequent.

The V gene's germline CDR1 is SEHNR and CDR2 FQNEAQ (reference sequence). The germline V and J ends were trimmed by 4 bases and 5 bases, with 6 bases remaining between them. CDR3 length: 12 amino acids. This clone was observed a handful of times. The antigen is unknown. Each sorted fraction was over 95% pure. Sequencing targeted expressed TCRB transcripts, as all isolated RNA had been reverse transcribed. Naive, central memory and regulatory T cell samples yielded a few million reads on average. Some clones are missing from TCRdb's copy, which holds only in-frame ones; the method was immunoSEQ multiplex PCR. The sample lists hundreds of thousands of clones, 17% occurring once.

The source of this sequence is a woman aged 18-29 years in good health. The V gene is TRBV7-9, the J gene TRBJ2-1; D unresolved. Input material: naive CD4+ T cells from blood. This CDR3 is CASSSLNNEQFF. The CDR3 coding sequence is TGTGCCAGCAGCTCCCTAAACAATGAGCAGTTCTTC.